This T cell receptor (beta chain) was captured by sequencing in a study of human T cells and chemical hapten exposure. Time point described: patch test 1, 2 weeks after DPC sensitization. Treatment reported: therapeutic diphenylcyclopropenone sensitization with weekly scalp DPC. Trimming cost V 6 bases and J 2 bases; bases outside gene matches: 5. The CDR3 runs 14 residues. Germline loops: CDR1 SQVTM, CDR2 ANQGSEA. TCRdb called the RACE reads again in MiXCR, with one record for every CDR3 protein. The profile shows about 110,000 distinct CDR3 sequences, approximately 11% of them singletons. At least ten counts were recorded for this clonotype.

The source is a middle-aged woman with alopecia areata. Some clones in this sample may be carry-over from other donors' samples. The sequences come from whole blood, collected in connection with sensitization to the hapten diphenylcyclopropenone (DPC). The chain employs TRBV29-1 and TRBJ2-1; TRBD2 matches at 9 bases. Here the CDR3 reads CSVPTSGTYNEQFF. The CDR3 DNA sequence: TGCAGCGTCCCGACTAGCGGAACCTACAATGAGCAGTTCTTC.